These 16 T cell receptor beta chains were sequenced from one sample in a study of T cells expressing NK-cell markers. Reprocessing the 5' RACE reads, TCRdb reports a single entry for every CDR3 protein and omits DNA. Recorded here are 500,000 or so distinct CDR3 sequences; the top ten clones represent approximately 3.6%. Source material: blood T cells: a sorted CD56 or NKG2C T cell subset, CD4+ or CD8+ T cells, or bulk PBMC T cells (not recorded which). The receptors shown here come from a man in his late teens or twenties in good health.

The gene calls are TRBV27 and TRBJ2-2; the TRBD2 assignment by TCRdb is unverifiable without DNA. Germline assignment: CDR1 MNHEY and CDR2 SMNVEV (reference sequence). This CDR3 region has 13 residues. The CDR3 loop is CASSPRVGVRLFF.

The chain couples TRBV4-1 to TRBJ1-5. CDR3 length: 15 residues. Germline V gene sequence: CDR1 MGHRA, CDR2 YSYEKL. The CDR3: CASSQFRLGNQPQHF.

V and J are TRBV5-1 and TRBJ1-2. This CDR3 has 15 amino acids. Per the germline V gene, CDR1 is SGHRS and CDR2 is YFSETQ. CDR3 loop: CASSLAGSLGYGYTF.

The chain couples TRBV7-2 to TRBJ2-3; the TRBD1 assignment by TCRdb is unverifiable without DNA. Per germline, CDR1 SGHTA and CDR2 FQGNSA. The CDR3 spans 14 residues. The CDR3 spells CASRQKGGRNTQYF.

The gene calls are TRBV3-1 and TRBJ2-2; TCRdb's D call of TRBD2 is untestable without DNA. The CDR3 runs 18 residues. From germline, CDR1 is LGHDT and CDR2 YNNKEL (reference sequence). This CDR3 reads CASSQGASGSLRTGELFF.

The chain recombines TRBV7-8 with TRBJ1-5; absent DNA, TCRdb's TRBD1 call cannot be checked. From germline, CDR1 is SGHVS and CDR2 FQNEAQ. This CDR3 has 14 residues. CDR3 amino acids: CASSLMDRAQPQHF.

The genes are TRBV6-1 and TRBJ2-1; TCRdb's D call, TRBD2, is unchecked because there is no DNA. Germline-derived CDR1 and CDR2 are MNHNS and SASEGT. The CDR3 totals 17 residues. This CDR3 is CASSPLGLAGVPGEQFF.

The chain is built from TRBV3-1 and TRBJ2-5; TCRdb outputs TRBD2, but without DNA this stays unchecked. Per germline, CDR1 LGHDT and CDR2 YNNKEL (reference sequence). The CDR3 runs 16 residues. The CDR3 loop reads CASSHALAGVWETQYF.

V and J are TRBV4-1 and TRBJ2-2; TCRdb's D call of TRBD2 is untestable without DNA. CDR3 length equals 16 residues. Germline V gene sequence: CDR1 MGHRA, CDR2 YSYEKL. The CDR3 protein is CASSSWTSGSTGELFF.

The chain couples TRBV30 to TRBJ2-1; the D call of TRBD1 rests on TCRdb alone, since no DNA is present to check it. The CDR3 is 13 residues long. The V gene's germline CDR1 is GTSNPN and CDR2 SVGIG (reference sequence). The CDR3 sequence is CAWSPGVVGEQFF.

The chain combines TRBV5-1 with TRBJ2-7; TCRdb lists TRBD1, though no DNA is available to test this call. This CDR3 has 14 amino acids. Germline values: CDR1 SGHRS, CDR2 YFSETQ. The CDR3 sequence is CASSRGQVTYEQYF.

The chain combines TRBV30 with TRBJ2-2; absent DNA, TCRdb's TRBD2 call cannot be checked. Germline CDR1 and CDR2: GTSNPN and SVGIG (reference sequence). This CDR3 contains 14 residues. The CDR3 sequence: CAWSTGLVSGELFF. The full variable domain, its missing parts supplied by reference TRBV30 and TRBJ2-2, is SQTIHQWPATLVQPVGSPLSLECTVEGTSNPNLYWYRQAAGRGLQLLFYSVGIGQISSEVPQNLSASRPQDRQFILSSKKLLLSDSGFYLCAWSTGLVSGELFFGEGSRLTVL.

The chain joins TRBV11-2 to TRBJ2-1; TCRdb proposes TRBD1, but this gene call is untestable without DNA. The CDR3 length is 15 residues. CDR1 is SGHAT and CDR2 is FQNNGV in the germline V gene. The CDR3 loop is CASSFGTEGYNEQFF.

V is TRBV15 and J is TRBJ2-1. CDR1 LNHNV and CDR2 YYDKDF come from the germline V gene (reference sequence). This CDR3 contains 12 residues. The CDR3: CATSSDSFEQFF. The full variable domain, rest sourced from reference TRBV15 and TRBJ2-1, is DAMVIQNPRYQVTQFGKPVTLSCSQTLNHNVMYWYQQKSSQAPKLLFHYYDKDFNNEADTPDNFQSRRPNTSFCFLDIRSPGLGDTAMYLCATSSDSFEQFFGPGTRLTVL.

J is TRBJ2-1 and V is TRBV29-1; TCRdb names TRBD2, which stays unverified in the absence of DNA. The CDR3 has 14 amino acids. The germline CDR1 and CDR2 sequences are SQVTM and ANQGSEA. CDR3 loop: CSVILSGPGREQFF.

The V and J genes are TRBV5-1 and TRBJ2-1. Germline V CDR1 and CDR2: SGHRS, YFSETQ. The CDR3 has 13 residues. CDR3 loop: CASSLRTENEQFF. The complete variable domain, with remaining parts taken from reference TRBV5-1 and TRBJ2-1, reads KAGVTQTPRYLIKTRGQQVTLSCSPISGHRSVSWYQQTPGQGLQFLFEYFSETQRNKGNFPGRFSGRQFSNSRSEMNVSTLELGDSALYLCASSLRTENEQFFGPGTRLTVL.